Listed here are 15 T cell receptor beta chains from one sample, sequenced in a study of T cell responses to AZD1222 COVID-19 vaccine. The data were produced by immunoSEQ multiplex PCR, yet TCRdb's version contains in-frame clones alone and is incomplete. The table has some 80,000 clones, about 91% seen once; the top ten hold approximately 11%. The source was peripheral blood, collected 28 days after the second dose of the MenACWY control vaccine. All receptors derive from an adult who received the MenACWY meningococcal vaccine as a control.

The rearrangement uses TRBV7-2 and TRBJ1-1; D uncertain. Trimming took 3 bases from V and 5 from J, leaving 10 bases between them. The CDR3 spans 13 residues. Germline V gene sequence: CDR1 SGHTA, CDR2 FQGNSA. Here the CDR3 DNA reads TGTGCCAGCAGCTTCGACCTTGGGACTGAAGCTTTCTTT. Protein: CASSFDLGTEAFF.

This rearrangement joins TRBV12-3 or TRBV12-4 to TRBJ1-2; 10 bases align to TRBD1. CDR3 length equals 13 residues. The trim removed 4 bases at V and 8 bases at J, leaving 4 bases unmatched. The DNA for the CDR3 is TGTGCCAGCAGTTCACGACAGGGGGCCGGCTACACCTTC. Residues: CASSSRQGAGYTF.

The chain carries TRBV6-2 or TRBV6-3 and TRBJ1-2, with D possibly TRBD1 on 6 matching bases. Germline values: CDR1 MNHEY, CDR2 SVGEGT. V shed 4 bases and J shed 1 base, with 10 bases lying between them. CDR3 length: 14 residues. The CDR3 sequence: CASSLTGFNYGYTF. CDR3 nucleotides: TGTGCCAGCAGTTTGACAGGATTTAACTATGGCTACACCTTC.

This rearrangement joins TRBV4-3 to TRBJ2-7; TRBD1 matches 8 bases. The V segment lost 0 bases and the J segment 5 bases; nucleotides outside the gene matches: 6. Germline-derived CDR1 and CDR2 are LGHNA and YSLEER. The CDR3 contains 15 residues. CDR3 protein: CASSQDKAQGDEQYF. The CDR3 DNA follows: TGCGCCAGCAGCCAAGATAAGGCACAGGGGGACGAGCAGTACTTC.

DNA of the CDR3: TGTGCCAGCACTTTGACAGGGGGCTATGGCTACACCTTC. Amino acids: CASTLTGGYGYTF. The chain uses TRBV25-1 and TRBJ1-2; 9 positions match TRBD1. Germline loops: CDR1 MGHDK, CDR2 SYGVNS. The CDR3 has 13 amino acids. The V segment lost 7 bases and the J segment 4 bases; nucleotides outside the gene matches: 4.

This clone was observed a handful of times. J is TRBJ2-7 and V is TRBV2, with 11 bases matching TRBD2. This CDR3 is built from 15 residues. CDR1 SNHLY and CDR2 FYNNEI come from the germline V gene. The V and J ends lost 6 bases and 7 bases, in that order; junction bases with no gene match: 11. The CDR3 coding sequence is TGTGCCAGCAGCCCACTAGCGGGGGCCTTTGGAGAGCAGTACTTC. As protein: CASSPLAGAFGEQYF.

This clone has only one observation. The rearrangement links TRBV7-3 to TRBJ1-1; D call uncertain. The CDR3 is 14 amino acids. The germline CDR1 and CDR2 sequences are SGHTA and FQGTGA. Trimming left V 4 bases short and J 3 bases short, with 12 bases between. This CDR3 reads CASSSDGQYTEAFF. Written as DNA, the CDR3 is TGTGCCAGCAGCTCGGACGGTCAGTACACTGAAGCTTTCTTT.

The V and J genes are TRBV7-6 and TRBJ2-2; 7 bases match TRBD1. Per germline, CDR1 SGHVS and CDR2 FNYEAQ. This CDR3 comprises 18 residues. The V gene end was trimmed by 1 base and the J gene end by 2 bases; junction bases not matched to a gene: 10. CDR3 amino acids: CASSLVGPGTANTGELFF. The CDR3 DNA reads TGTGCCAGCAGCTTAGTTGGGCCCGGGACAGCAAACACCGGGGAGCTGTTTTTT.

V gene TRBV9 combines with J gene TRBJ2-3, with 14 bases identical to TRBD2. The CDR3 covers 17 residues. V shed 3 bases, J shed 4 bases, and the junction held 7 bases outside the gene matches. From germline, CDR1 is SGDLS and CDR2 YYNGEE. The CDR3 reads CASSAGLAGVVSDTQYF. The CDR3 DNA sequence: TGTGCCAGCAGCGCGGGACTAGCGGGGGTTGTCTCAGATACGCAGTATTTT.

The chain has TRBV3-1 (or the pseudogene TRBV3-2) and TRBJ1-5; unclear D gene. Germline loops: CDR1 LGHDT, CDR2 YNNKEL (reference sequence). The CDR3 is made up of 15 amino acids. V lost 0 bases and J 4 bases, leaving 10 bases between the germline ends. This CDR3 is CASSQEDTLNQPQHF. DNA of the CDR3: TGTGCCAGCAGCCAAGAAGACACCCTAAATCAGCCCCAGCATTTT.

The rearrangement links TRBV9 to TRBJ1-2; a possible D gene is TRBD1 (5 bases). V was clipped by 0 bases and J by 0 bases, with 9 bases between them. The CDR3 has 15 residues. The germline gives CDR1 SGDLS, CDR2 YYNGEE. CDR3 bases: TGTGCCAGCAGCGTAGATGGGGGAACTAACTATGGCTACACCTTC. This encodes CASSVDGGTNYGYTF.

This clone was found once. The genes are TRBV5-4 and TRBJ1-2; the D gene is possibly TRBD1 (6 bases). CDR3 length: 14 amino acids. V gave up 4 bases and J gave up 6 bases, with 16 bases separating them. CDR1 is SGHNT, CDR2 YYREEE, per germline (reference sequence). CDR3 sequence: CASSPSQGKDGYTF. The CDR3 DNA is TGTGCCAGCAGCCCATCACAGGGAAAGGATGGCTACACCTTC.

This clone was seen only a few times. This rearrangement joins TRBV12-5 to TRBJ1-1, with D possibly matching TRBD1 (6 bases). The CDR3 runs to 16 residues. Germline V gives CDR1 LGHNT, CDR2 FRNRAP. V gave up 5 bases and J gave up 5 bases, with 21 bases separating them. CDR3 nucleotide sequence: TGTGCTAGTGGTAGGCCCGCGGGGGGGGCGCGTACTGAAGCTTTCTTT. Protein product: CASGRPAGGARTEAFF. The variable domain in full, with the rest retrieved from reference TRBV12-5 and TRBJ1-1, is DARVTQTPRHKVTEMGQEVTMRCQPILGHNTVFWYRQTMMQGLELLAYFRNRAPLDDSGMPKDRFSAEMPDATLATLKIQPSEPRDSAVYFCASGRPAGGARTEAFFGQGTRLTVV.

J is TRBJ2-1 and V is TRBV2; weak D call: TRBD2 (7 bases). The CDR3 is made up of 13 amino acids. V was trimmed by 6 bases and J by 4 bases, leaving 10 bases between them. Germline V gives CDR1 SNHLY, CDR2 FYNNEI. The CDR3 spells CASRRGAYNEQFF. The CDR3 bases are TGTGCCAGCAGACGGGGGGCGTACAATGAGCAGTTCTTC.

The chain recombines TRBV7-8 with TRBJ1-1; tentatively, D is TRBD1 (5 bases). CDR3 length: 13 amino acids. Germline V lookup: CDR1 SGHVS, CDR2 FQNEAQ. Trimming cost V 0 bases and J 5 bases, with 7 bases left between them. The CDR3 here is CASSLAGTTEAFF. DNA of the CDR3: TGTGCCAGCAGCTTAGCAGGGACGACTGAAGCTTTCTTT. Drawing the rest from reference TRBV7-8 and TRBJ1-1, the complete variable domain is GAGVSQSPRYKVAKRGQDVALRCDPISGHVSLFWYQQALGQGPEFLTYFQNEAQLDKSGLPSDRFFAERPEGSVSTLKIQRTQQEDSAVYLCASSLAGTTEAFFGQGTRLTVV.